This T cell receptor (beta chain) originates from a study of T cell responses to AZD1222 COVID-19 vaccine. Overall study findings and caveats: The span of vaccine-associated CD4 TCRs extended across spike, with dominance at 160-218 and 743-854. The donor cohort was predominantly white British with a female majority, and clonal diversity may have been underestimated.

Sequenced by immunoSEQ multiplex PCR; TCRdb stores in-frame clones only, minus some. Seen here are 150,000 to 200,000 clones, around 90% observed once, and the top ten hold approximately 6.2%. The table lists this clone with a few counts. The antigen is not known. Looked up from germline, CDR1 is MDHEN and CDR2 is SYDVKM. The ends were cut back, 2 bases at V and 6 bases at J, with 14 bases in the middle. The CDR3 length is 15 residues. Second-dose timings of about 4 or about 12 weeks were pooled. V gene TRBV28 combines with J gene TRBJ1-5, with D perhaps matching TRBD1 (6 bases). The source is an adult who received the AZD1222 COVID-19 vaccine. The sequencing here drew on peripheral blood, taken 28 days after the second AZD1222 dose. The CDR3 region has the DNA TGTGCCAGCAGTTTACAGGCGGGGGCGCTTCAGCCCCAGCATTTT. Amino acid sequence: CASSLQAGALQPQHF.